A selection of T cell receptor beta chains follows, all from one sample in a study of CD8+CD57+ T cells in acquired aplastic anemia. Each CDR3 protein is one row after TCRdb ran MiXCR on the reads. The table lists about 180,000 distinct CDR3 sequences, 63% of them singletons. Sequencing was carried out using sorted CD4+, CD8+, or CD8+CD57+ T cells (not recorded which) from PBMCs. The source is a human donor with aplastic anemia. Both conserved end residues are part of each CDR3. The D gene is left open where the match is weak. Only some rows state a clone size, as once, few, many or a class for expanded clones.

NA | TRBJ2-6 | 17 | TRBV10-3 | NA | TGTGCCATCAGTGATGGAAGGGGGGGCTCTGGGGCCAACGTCCTGACTTTC | CAISDGRGGSGANVLTF
NA | TRBJ2-5 | 13 | TRBV2 | NA | TGTGCCAGCAGTGGACAGTCTCGAGAGACCCAGTACTTC | CASSGQSRETQYF
NA | TRBJ1-4 | 11 | TRBV29-1 | NA | TGCAGCGTTGAAGATAATGAAAAACTGTTTTTT | CSVEDNEKLFF
NA | TRBJ2-3 | 15 | TRBV6-5 | NA | TGTGCCAGCAGTTACGGGTTGTTAAACACAGATACGCAGTATTTT | CASSYGLLNTDTQYF
NA | TRBJ2-3 | 15 | TRBV5-6 | NA | TGTGCCAGCAGCTTGGAGTATACAAGCACAGATACGCAGTATTTT | CASSLEYTSTDTQYF
NA | TRBJ2-3 | 13 | TRBV30 | NA | TGTGCCAGTAGTCTCTCAGGCACAGATACGCAGTATTTT | CASSLSGTDTQYF
NA | TRBJ2-7 | 15 | TRBV20-1 | TRBD2 | TGCAGTGCCCGCGGTAGCGGGGGGAGCTCCTACGAGCAGTACTTC | CSARGSGGSSYEQYF
NA | TRBJ1-6 | 12 | TRBV7-9 | NA | TGTGCCAGCAGCCCAGAGAATTCACCCCTCCACTTT | CASSPENSPLHF
NA | TRBJ2-2 | 15 | TRBV3-1 | NA | TGTGCCAGCTCCCTCATAGGGGGGAACACCGGGGAGCTGTTTTTT | CASSLIGGNTGELFF
NA | TRBJ2-7 | 15 | TRBV4-3 | TRBD1 | TGCGCCAGCAGCCAAGATCGGTCAGGGGGCAACGAGCAGTACTTC | CASSQDRSGGNEQYF
NA | TRBJ1-2 | 15 | TRBV24-1 | TRBD1 | TGTGCCACCAGTGCCCCGGACAGGGCGGGCTATGGCTACACCTTC | CATSAPDRAGYGYTF
many | TRBJ2-7 | 13 | TRBV20-1 | TRBD1 | TGCAGTGCTAGGGGACAGGGAGACTACGAGCAGTACTTC | CSARGQGDYEQYF
NA | TRBJ2-3 | 13 | TRBV2 | TRBD2 | TGTGCCAGCACTAGCGGGACCACAGATACGCAGTATTTT | CASTSGTTDTQYF
few | TRBJ2-6 | 16 | TRBV7-6 | NA | TGTGCCAGCAGCTTAGGACCAGGTGCTGGGGCCAACGTCCTGACTTTC | CASSLGPGAGANVLTF
NA | TRBJ1-4 | 15 | TRBV15 | NA | TGTGCCACCAGCAGAGAGGCGGCTGGGGATGAAAAACTGTTTTTT | CATSREAAGDEKLFF
NA | TRBJ2-7 | 14 | TRBV19 | NA | TGTGCCAGTAGTACCAGACAGTCCTCCTACGAGCAGTACTTC | CASSTRQSSYEQYF
many | TRBJ1-1 | 16 | TRBV7-9 | NA | TGTGCCAGCACCAATCCGGGACATAGGTTGAACACTGAAGCTTTCTTT | CASTNPGHRLNTEAFF
NA | TRBJ2-7 | 14 | TRBV5-1 | NA | TGCGCCAGTGCAAAGACCAGCGGGACATACGAGCAGTACTTC | CASAKTSGTYEQYF
NA | TRBJ2-7 | 12 | TRBV10-1 | NA | TGCGCCAGCAGTGAGTCGAAGTACGAGCAGTACTTC | CASSESKYEQYF
NA | TRBJ2-3 | 13 | TRBV7-6 | NA | TGTGCCAGCAGCCTAAGCGTAGGGGATACGCAGTATTTT | CASSLSVGDTQYF
NA | TRBJ2-1 | 14 | TRBV10-1 | NA | TGCGCCAGCTCATGGGGGGCCTCCTACAATGAGCAGTTCTTC | CASSWGASYNEQFF
many | TRBJ1-1 | 12 | TRBV19 | NA | TGTGCCAGTAGCACACCGGGACTCGAAGCTTTCTTT | CASSTPGLEAFF
NA | TRBJ1-6 | 14 | TRBV7-8 | NA | TGTGCCAGCAGCTTGCAGTTGTCAAATTCACCCCTCCACTTT | CASSLQLSNSPLHF
few | TRBJ1-2 | 12 | TRBV30 | NA | TGTGCCTGGCATCCGGGATTCTATGGCTACACCTTC | CAWHPGFYGYTF
NA | TRBJ2-3 | 17 | TRBV2 | TRBD2 | TGTGCCAGCAGCTCCCTCCCGACTAGCGGGGGCACAGATACGCAGTATTTT | CASSSLPTSGGTDTQYF
NA | TRBJ1-1 | 11 | TRBV19 | NA | TGTGCCAGTAGTATCACAGGGAGAGCTTTCTTT | CASSITGRAFF
few | TRBJ1-1 | 12 | TRBV7-9 | NA | TGTGCCAGCAGCGATACAGGTACTGAGGCTTTCTTT | CASSDTGTEAFF
few | TRBJ2-5 | 15 | TRBV2 | NA | TGTGCCAGCAGTCTTCTAGGGGGGTACCAAGAGACCCAGTACTTC | CASSLLGGYQETQYF
NA | TRBJ2-5 | 15 | TRBV19 | NA | TGTGCCAGTGGAAACACATGGGGGGAGGAAGAGACCCAGTACTTC | CASGNTWGEEETQYF
few | TRBJ1-6 | 15 | TRBV2 | NA | TGTGCCAGCAGCGCGAGTGGGGTTGGTGGGTCACCCCTCCACTTT | CASSASGVGGSPLHF
many | TRBJ1-1 | 13 | TRBV19 | NA | TGTGCCAGTAGTATAGGAGGGCACACTGAAGCTTTCTTT | CASSIGGHTEAFF
NA | TRBJ2-5 | 15 | TRBV12-3/TRBV12-4 | NA | TGTGCCAGCAGTTTAGCACCAGGGAAACTTGGGACCCAGTACTTC | CASSLAPGKLGTQYF
NA | TRBJ1-2 | 13 | TRBV2 | NA | TGTGCCGAAGGACGGACGGCCAACTATGGCTACACCTTC | CAEGRTANYGYTF
once | TRBJ1-4 | 15 | TRBV2 | TRBD1 | TGTGCCAGCAGTGATTTGGGGACAGGGCACGAAAAACTGTTTTTT | CASSDLGTGHEKLFF
NA | TRBJ2-5 | 15 | TRBV10-3 | TRBD2 | TGTGCCATCAGTTCCGGGACTAGCGGAGAAGAGACCCAGTACTTC | CAISSGTSGEETQYF
NA | TRBJ1-3 | 15 | TRBV10-3 | NA | TGTGCCATCAGTGAGAAGGGCGGGACCGTGGACACCATATATTTT | CAISEKGGTVDTIYF
NA | TRBJ1-1 | 14 | TRBV19 | NA | TGTGCCAGTAGTATAGAGGGGGAGAACACTGAAGCTTTCTTT | CASSIEGENTEAFF
few | TRBJ2-1 | 14 | TRBV13 | NA | TGTGCCAGCAGCTTAGAAGGTGAGGGGGATGAGCAGTTCTTC | CASSLEGEGDEQFF
NA | TRBJ2-3 | 16 | TRBV5-4 | NA | TGTGCCAGCAGCTTGGCTAGCGCGCCCGCCAGGGATACGCAGTATTTT | CASSLASAPARDTQYF
NA | TRBJ2-5 | 15 | TRBV7-9 | NA | TGTGCCAGCAGCTTACTAGGGGGGGGCCAAGAGACCCAGTACTTC | CASSLLGGGQETQYF
many | TRBJ1-5 | 18 | TRBV4-1 | TRBD1 | TGCGCCAGCAGCCAAGAAAGACAGGGGGCTACGGGAGATCAGCCCCAGCATTTT | CASSQERQGATGDQPQHF
NA | TRBJ2-1 | 12 | TRBV5-4 | NA | TGTGCCAGCAGCTTGCTGTACAATGAGCAGTTCTTC | CASSLLYNEQFF
NA | TRBJ1-2 | 13 | TRBV2 | NA | TGTGCCAGCAGCCGGGACGGCAACTATGGCTACACCTTC | CASSRDGNYGYTF
once | TRBJ1-1 | 12 | TRBV7-9 | NA | TGTGCCAGCTTGGGGCGAAACACTGAAGCTTTCTTT | CASLGRNTEAFF
NA | TRBJ2-5 | 15 | TRBV2 | NA | TGTGCCACCAGTGCCGGGACGGGTTACCAAGAGACCCAGTACTTC | CATSAGTGYQETQYF
NA | TRBJ2-3 | 15 | TRBV7-2 | NA | TGTGCCAGCAGCTTAGGCGTGGGTGGCGCAGATACGCAGTATTTT | CASSLGVGGADTQYF
NA | TRBJ1-3 | 15 | TRBV10-3 | NA | TGTGCCATCAGTGGGGGGGACATCTCTGGAAACACCATATATTTT | CAISGGDISGNTIYF
many | TRBJ2-7 | 15 | TRBV2 | TRBD2 | TGTGCCAGCAGGACCACTCGCGGGGGGCCCTACGAGCAGTACTTC | CASRTTRGGPYEQYF
NA | TRBJ1-3 | 15 | TRBV4-1 | NA | TGCGCCAGCAGCCAAGGTTACTTAACTGGAAACACCATATATTTT | CASSQGYLTGNTIYF
NA | TRBJ2-5 | 10 | TRBV7-9 | NA | TGTGCCAGCAGCTGGGGTCCTAGCGACTTC | CASSWGPSDF
NA | TRBJ2-1 | 14 | TRBV20-1 | NA | TGCAGTGCTAGGGATACTACAGCCCTCAATGAGCAGTTCTTC | CSARDTTALNEQFF
NA | TRBJ2-7 | 15 | TRBV10-1 | NA | TGCGCCAGCAGTGAACGCAGGGTAAGCTCCTACGAGCAGTACTTC | CASSERRVSSYEQYF
once | TRBJ1-1 | 14 | TRBV20-1 | NA | TGCAGTGCTAGGAGTATCGCAGGGAAGATTGAAGCTTTCTTT | CSARSIAGKIEAFF
NA | TRBJ2-3 | 17 | TRBV7-9 | TRBD2 | TGTGCCAGCAGCCAGGGGGCTAGCGGGAGTTTCGCAGATACGCAGTATTTT | CASSQGASGSFADTQYF
NA | TRBJ1-5 | 19 | TRBV5-1 | TRBD1 | TGCGCCAGCGTCTTCCCGGGACAGGGACGACTTTATAGCAATCAGCCCCAGCATTTT | CASVFPGQGRLYSNQPQHF
NA | TRBJ1-6 | 15 | TRBV15 | NA | TGTGCCACCAGCAGAGATCGGGGGGGTCATTCACCCTTCCACTTT | CATSRDRGGHSPFHF
many | TRBJ2-1 | 13 | TRBV4-2 | NA | TGTGCCAGCAGCCAAGCTAGTTATGATGAGCAGTTCTTC | CASSQASYDEQFF